The sequence of this T cell receptor beta chain was determined in a study of OX40 agonist ivuxolimab in advanced cancers. Study background: The diagnoses of dose-escalation patients were hepatocellular carcinoma, melanoma, renal cell or head and neck cancer.

Sequenced by immunoSEQ multiplex PCR; TCRdb stores in-frame clones only, minus some. The table lists roughly 93,000 clones, about 91% of them singletons. The germline CDR1 and CDR2 sequences are KGHSH and LQKENI. This CDR3 is 10 amino acids long. The V end was cut by 6 bases, the J end by 13 bases, with 10 bases between. J is TRBJ2-1 and V is TRBV18; tentatively, D is TRBD1 (6 bases). This clonotype was obtained from an adult with an advanced solid tumor such as melanoma, head and neck, liver or kidney cancer. Specimen: CD4+ or CD8+ T cells sorted from blood, collected in a trial of the OX40 agonist ivuxolimab. The CDR3 reads CASSTGRQFF. In DNA, the CDR3 is TGTGCCAGCTCCACAGGGCGCCAGTTCTTC.